This is a list of T cell receptor beta chains from one sample in a study of CD8 T cells in Susac syndrome. One entry per CDR3 protein, called by TCRdb with MiXCR from the immunoSEQ multiplex PCR reads. This sample has 150,000 to 200,000 distinct CDR3 sequences, with approximately 94% found just once. The specimen sequenced was CD4+ T cells from PBMCs. The receptors come from a human donor with multiple sclerosis. Both conserved end residues are part of each CDR3. D genes are given only for firm matches. Not all rows give a size; the values are once, few, many and, for expanded clones, a class.

D: NA; size: once; V: TRBV4-1; J: TRBJ1-1; CDR3: CASSQENVMNTEAFF; DNA: TGCGCCAGCAGCCAAGAAAACGTGATGAACACTGAAGCTTTCTTT
D: NA; size: NA; V: TRBV2; J: TRBJ2-7; CDR3: CASTRQYYEQYF; DNA: TGTGCCAGCACGCGACAGTACTACGAGCAGTACTTC
D: TRBD1; size: NA; V: TRBV19; J: TRBJ1-1; CDR3: CASSTTGGNTEAFF; DNA: TGTGCCAGTAGTACCACAGGGGGGAACACTGAAGCTTTCTTT
D: NA; size: NA; V: TRBV28; J: TRBJ2-1; CDR3: CASRWAGTTEQFF; DNA: TGTGCCAGCAGGTGGGCGGGAACCACCGAGCAGTTCTTC
D: TRBD1; size: NA; V: TRBV28; J: TRBJ1-6; CDR3: CASSEGTGGPNSPLHF; DNA: TGTGCCAGCAGCGAGGGGACAGGAGGACCCAATTCACCCCTCCACTTT
D: NA; size: NA; V: TRBV12-3/TRBV12-4; J: TRBJ1-6; CDR3: CASSLWGGESPLHF; DNA: TGTGCCAGCAGTTTGTGGGGTGGGGAATCACCCCTCCACTTT
D: NA; size: once; V: TRBV9; J: TRBJ1-5; CDR3: CASSVRGDSNQPQHF; DNA: TGTGCCAGCAGCGTACGAGGGGATAGCAATCAGCCCCAGCATTTT
D: TRBD2; size: NA; V: TRBV5-1; J: TRBJ2-1; CDR3: CASGGGSNEQFF; DNA: TGCGCCAGCGGGGGGGGAAGCAATGAGCAGTTCTTC
D: NA; size: NA; V: TRBV7-3; J: TRBJ2-3; CDR3: CASSLSLSEADTQYF; DNA: TGTGCCAGCAGCTTATCCCTTAGCGAGGCAGATACGCAGTATTTT
D: NA; size: NA; V: TRBV7-3; J: TRBJ2-3; CDR3: CASSLTPGPTQYF; DNA: TGTGCCAGCAGCCTAACCCCGGGACCTACGCAGTATTTT
D: TRBD1; size: NA; V: TRBV2; J: TRBJ1-1; CDR3: CATSRQGMNTEAFF; DNA: TGTGCCACCTCCCGACAGGGGATGAACACTGAAGCTTTCTTT
D: TRBD1; size: NA; V: TRBV20-1; J: TRBJ1-2; CDR3: CSATGQGDYGYTF; DNA: TGCAGTGCAACCGGACAGGGAGACTATGGCTACACCTTC
D: NA; size: NA; V: TRBV12-3/TRBV12-4; J: TRBJ2-5; CDR3: CASSLDAETQYF; DNA: TGTGCCAGCAGTTTAGACGCGGAGACCCAGTACTTC
D: TRBD2; size: NA; V: TRBV20-1; J: TRBJ2-5; CDR3: CSARVLLAGAETQYF; DNA: TGCAGTGCTAGAGTTCTTCTAGCGGGGGCAGAGACCCAGTACTTC
D: TRBD1; size: NA; V: TRBV28; J: TRBJ1-5; CDR3: CASTKPTGGRGQPQHF; DNA: TGTGCCAGCACCAAACCGACAGGGGGCAGGGGTCAGCCCCAGCATTTT
D: NA; size: NA; V: TRBV18; J: TRBJ1-5; CDR3: CASSPGQTNQPQHF; DNA: TGTGCCAGCTCTCCTGGACAGACTAATCAGCCCCAGCATTTT
D: TRBD2; size: NA; V: TRBV4-3; J: TRBJ2-3; CDR3: CASSLLAASTDTQYF; DNA: TGCGCCAGCAGCCTACTAGCGGCTAGCACAGATACGCAGTATTTT
D: NA; size: NA; V: TRBV25-1; J: TRBJ1-4; CDR3: CASSESFATNEKLFF; DNA: TGTGCCAGCAGTGAATCGTTCGCGACGAATGAAAAACTGTTTTTT
D: NA; size: NA; V: TRBV12-3/TRBV12-4; J: TRBJ2-7; CDR3: CASRPRSSYEQYF; DNA: TGTGCCAGCAGGCCTAGGAGCTCCTACGAGCAGTACTTC
D: NA; size: NA; V: TRBV20-1; J: TRBJ1-1; CDR3: CSARAQRMNTEAFF; DNA: TGCAGTGCTAGGGCACAGCGGATGAACACTGAAGCTTTCTTT
D: NA; size: NA; V: TRBV28; J: TRBJ2-3; CDR3: CASSSASFSTDTQYF; DNA: TGTGCCAGCTCTAGCGCGAGCTTTTCCACAGATACGCAGTATTTT
D: NA; size: few; V: TRBV11-2; J: TRBJ2-5; CDR3: CASSLDRLGETQYF; DNA: TGTGCCAGCAGCTTAGATCGCCTCGGGGAGACCCAGTACTTC
D: TRBD1; size: NA; V: TRBV30; J: TRBJ1-2; CDR3: CAWSAGTGRARGYTF; DNA: TGTGCCTGGAGTGCCGGGACAGGGAGGGCGAGGGGCTACACCTTC
D: TRBD1; size: NA; V: TRBV2; J: TRBJ1-6; CDR3: CARRTGQGSNSPLHF; DNA: TGTGCCAGACGCACCGGACAGGGAAGTAATTCACCCCTCCACTTT
D: TRBD2; size: NA; V: TRBV20-1; J: TRBJ2-4; CDR3: CSARPFRLAGGRNIQYF; DNA: TGCAGTGCTAGACCGTTCCGACTAGCGGGAGGCCGGAACATTCAGTACTTC
D: NA; size: NA; V: TRBV2; J: TRBJ1-5; CDR3: CASNSLGFNQPQHF; DNA: TGTGCCAGCAATTCACTCGGATTCAATCAGCCCCAGCATTTT
D: TRBD1; size: NA; V: TRBV4-1; J: TRBJ2-1; CDR3: CASSQGITGVDSYNEQFF; DNA: TGCGCCAGCAGCCAAGGGATCACAGGGGTAGACTCCTACAATGAGCAGTTCTTC
D: TRBD1; size: NA; V: TRBV19; J: TRBJ2-5; CDR3: CASSDQTGFWETQYF; DNA: TGTGCCAGTAGTGATCAGACAGGGTTTTGGGAGACCCAGTACTTC
D: NA; size: NA; V: TRBV12-3/TRBV12-4; J: TRBJ1-5; CDR3: CASSLQVGYQPQHF; DNA: TGTGCCAGCAGTTTACAAGTGGGGTATCAGCCCCAGCATTTT
D: NA; size: NA; V: TRBV9; J: TRBJ1-5; CDR3: CASSFTGNGQPQHF; DNA: TGTGCCAGCAGCTTTACAGGGAACGGTCAGCCCCAGCATTTT
D: NA; size: few; V: TRBV4-1; J: TRBJ1-1; CDR3: CASSRDREAFF; DNA: TGCGCCAGCAGCCGGGACCGTGAAGCTTTCTTT
D: NA; size: once; V: TRBV5-8; J: TRBJ1-1; CDR3: CASSLEGEGPNTEAFF; DNA: TGTGCCAGCAGCTTAGAGGGGGAAGGACCGAACACTGAAGCTTTCTTT